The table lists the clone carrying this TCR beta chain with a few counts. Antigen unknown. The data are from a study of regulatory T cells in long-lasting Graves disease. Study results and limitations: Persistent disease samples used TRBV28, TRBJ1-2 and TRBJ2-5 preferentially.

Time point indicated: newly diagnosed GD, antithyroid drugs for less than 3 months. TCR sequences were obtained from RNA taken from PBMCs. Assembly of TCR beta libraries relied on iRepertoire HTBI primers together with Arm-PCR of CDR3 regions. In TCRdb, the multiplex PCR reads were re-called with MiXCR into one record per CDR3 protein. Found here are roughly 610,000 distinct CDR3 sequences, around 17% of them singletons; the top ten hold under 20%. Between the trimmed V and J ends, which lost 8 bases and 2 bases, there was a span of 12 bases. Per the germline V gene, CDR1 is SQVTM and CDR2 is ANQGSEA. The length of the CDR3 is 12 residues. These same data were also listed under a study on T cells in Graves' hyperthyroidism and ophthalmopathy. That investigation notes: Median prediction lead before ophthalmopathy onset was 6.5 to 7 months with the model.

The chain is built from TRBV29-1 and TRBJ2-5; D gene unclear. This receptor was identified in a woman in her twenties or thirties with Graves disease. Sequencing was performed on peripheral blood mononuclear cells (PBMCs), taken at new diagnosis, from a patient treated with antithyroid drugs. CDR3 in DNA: TGCAGCTTGACGGCCTTACAAGAGACCCAGTACTTC. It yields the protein CSLTALQETQYF.